The rows below give T cell receptor beta chains drawn from one sample of a study of blood T cell repertoires in COVID-19. Profiled with immunoSEQ multiplex PCR; TCRdb holds only in-frame clones, not every one. The sample carries about 80,000 clones, 78% recorded once. Specimen: peripheral blood. These receptors were taken from a man in his sixties with COVID-19, enrolled during active disease. Both conserved end residues are part of each CDR3. A D gene is named only where the DNA matches it firmly. Expanded clones are given a class, and other clones once, few, many or no size at all.

J	D	size	V	DNA	CDR3
TRBJ2-5	.	.	TRBV6-6	TGTGCCAGCAGTTACGGTAGTGGGGGGAGACAAGAGACCCAGTACTTC	CASSYGSGGRQETQYF
TRBJ1-2	.	.	TRBV18	TGTGCCAGCTCGCGCGGATCGGACTATGGCTACACCTTC	CASSRGSDYGYTF
TRBJ1-5	TRBD1	.	TRBV6-5	TGTGCCAGCCAGGGACAGGGGTACAATCAGCCCCAGCATTTT	CASQGQGYNQPQHF
TRBJ2-2	.	.	TRBV5-4	TGTGCCAGCAGCCTACCTACAGGGAACACCGGGGAGCTGTTTTTT	CASSLPTGNTGELFF
TRBJ2-5	.	.	TRBV11-2	TGTGCCAGCACCCCTAGAGTGGAGTACCAAGAGACCCAGTACTTC	CASTPRVEYQETQYF
TRBJ2-3	TRBD1	.	TRBV5-1	TGCGCCAGCAGCTCCGGGACAGATCCTCTTGGTGGCACAGATACGCAGTATTTT	CASSSGTDPLGGTDTQYF
TRBJ2-7	TRBD2	.	TRBV11-3	TGTGCCAGCAGCGGCGCTAGCGGCCCCTCCTACGAGCAGTACTTC	CASSGASGPSYEQYF
TRBJ2-3	TRBD2	.	TRBV7-3	TGTGCCAGCAGCTCTGCCGCGGGGGGGAGAGGAGATACGCAGTATTTT	CASSSAAGGRGDTQYF
TRBJ1-1	.	.	TRBV18	TGTGCCAGCTCATTTGGCGTCTCGGGGGGCATGAACACTGAAGCTTTCTTT	CASSFGVSGGMNTEAFF
TRBJ1-5	TRBD1	.	TRBV6-2/TRBV6-3	TGTGCCAGCAGTACGGACAGGGTAATGCAGCCCCAGCATTTT	CASSTDRVMQPQHF
TRBJ2-7	.	.	TRBV2	TGTGCCAGCAGTGTAGGAGGACCCCTCTACGAGCAGTACTTC	CASSVGGPLYEQYF
TRBJ2-5	TRBD1	once	TRBV27	TGTGCCAGCAGCCCCTCTAACAGGGGAGAGACCCAGTACTTC	CASSPSNRGETQYF
TRBJ1-2	.	.	TRBV6-1	TGTGCCAGCAGTGAATTGGTCGGCTATGGCTACACCTTC	CASSELVGYGYTF
TRBJ2-1	TRBD2	.	TRBV7-6	TGTGCCAGCAGCTTAGTCGGGGGGGCTCCCTACAATGAGCAGTTCTTC	CASSLVGGAPYNEQFF
TRBJ2-2	.	.	TRBV3-1/TRBV3-2	TGTGCCAGCAGCCAACGACTAAACACCGGGGAGCTGTTTTTT	CASSQRLNTGELFF
TRBJ1-1	TRBD1	.	TRBV18	TGTGCCAGCTCACCACTAGGGACAGGGGAGACTGAAGCTTTCTTT	CASSPLGTGETEAFF
TRBJ2-7	TRBD1	.	TRBV18	TGTGCCAGCTCACCAGGACAGGGGGCGGAAGAGCAGTACTTC	CASSPGQGAEEQYF
TRBJ2-3	TRBD2	few	TRBV9	TGTGCCAGCAGCGGAAGAGGACTAGCCCCGTATTTT	CASSGRGLAPYF
TRBJ1-5	.	.	TRBV12-3/TRBV12-4	TGTGCCAGCACTAAAGCGGGGGCACAGCCCCAGCATTTT	CASTKAGAQPQHF
TRBJ1-2	TRBD1	.	TRBV6-5	TGTGCCAGCGGGACAGGGAGGGGAAATGGCTACACCTTC	CASGTGRGNGYTF
TRBJ1-2	.	.	TRBV3-1/TRBV3-2	TGTGCCAGCAGCCAAACCACAGGAGACTATGGCTACACCTTC	CASSQTTGDYGYTF
TRBJ2-7	TRBD1	.	TRBV19	TGTGCCAGTAGTACCCAGCGACAGGGATCCTACGAGCAGTACTTC	CASSTQRQGSYEQYF
TRBJ2-5	TRBD1	once	TRBV10-1	TGCGCCAGCAGTCCACGTCCCGGGACAGGGGCGGAAGAGACCCAGTACTTC	CASSPRPGTGAEETQYF
TRBJ2-1	TRBD1	.	TRBV5-1	TGCGCCAGCAGCGGACAGGGGGGCTCCTACAATGAGCAGTTCTTC	CASSGQGGSYNEQFF
TRBJ2-5	TRBD2	.	TRBV25-1	TGTGCCACTACTAGCGGGAGGGCGGGAGAGACCCAGTACTTC	CATTSGRAGETQYF
TRBJ1-2	.	.	TRBV15	TGTGCCACCAGCAGAAACCGACAGACCAACTATGGCTACACCTTC	CATSRNRQTNYGYTF
TRBJ2-3	TRBD1	.	TRBV7-3	TGTGCCAGCAGCTTAGGACAGGGTACAGATACGCAGTATTTT	CASSLGQGTDTQYF
TRBJ1-2	TRBD1	.	TRBV27	TGTGCCAGCAGTTTGACAGGGGGCCGAGGGGGCTACACCTTC	CASSLTGGRGGYTF
TRBJ2-2	TRBD1	once	TRBV7-3	TGTGCCAGCAGCCCCCACGGACAGGGGGCGGCCGGGGAGCTGTTTTTT	CASSPHGQGAAGELFF
TRBJ1-2	.	.	TRBV28	TGTGCCAGCATTGGAGCGGGGTCCGGCTACACCTTC	CASIGAGSGYTF
TRBJ2-7	TRBD2	few	TRBV6-1	TGTGCCAGCAGTGAGAGAGCGGGGGCTATCTACGAGCAGTACTTC	CASSERAGAIYEQYF
TRBJ2-1	TRBD1	.	TRBV7-9	TGTGCCAGTTCCCCGGGACAGGGATGGAATGAGCAGTTCTTC	CASSPGQGWNEQFF
TRBJ2-5	TRBD1	.	TRBV7-8	TGTGCCAGCAGCTTAGCGCGCAGGGGGCCGCGGGAGACCCAGTACTTC	CASSLARRGPRETQYF
TRBJ1-6	TRBD1	few	TRBV10-3	TGTGCCATCAGTGAGTCCGGAGCAGGGCAGGGGGATTCACCCCTCCACTTT	CAISESGAGQGDSPLHF
TRBJ2-3	TRBD1	once	TRBV7-6	TGTGCCAGCAGACCCCGCCTGGACAGGGGTCCAGATACGCAGTATTTT	CASRPRLDRGPDTQYF
TRBJ2-2	TRBD1	.	TRBV5-1	TGCGCCAGCAGCTCCGTCACAGGGGACCCTAACACCGGGGAGCTGTTTTTT	CASSSVTGDPNTGELFF
TRBJ2-3	TRBD2	.	TRBV7-7	TGTGCTAGCAGCGCGGGGGGACCAAGCACAGATACGCAGTATTTT	CASSAGGPSTDTQYF
TRBJ1-3	.	.	TRBV29-1	TGCAGCGTTGATCTTTCCGGGGTTGGAAACACCATATATTTT	CSVDLSGVGNTIYF
TRBJ1-5	.	.	TRBV19	TGTGCCAGTAGTATAAGGGACTTCAAGCAGCCCCAGCATTTT	CASSIRDFKQPQHF
TRBJ2-7	.	.	TRBV9	TGTGCCAGCAGCCTCGAAGGGGCGGTGACCTACGAGCAGTACTTC	CASSLEGAVTYEQYF
TRBJ1-6	.	.	TRBV6-5	TGTGCCAGCAGCGTTAAGCGGGTACAGTCACCCCTCCACTTT	CASSVKRVQSPLHF
TRBJ1-4	.	.	TRBV9	TGTGCCAGCAGCGTACAGGGCGGTTCTGAAAAACTGTTTTTT	CASSVQGGSEKLFF
TRBJ1-6	.	few	TRBV9	TGTGCCAGCAGCCTGGGCCTATTCGTGGCCGATTCACCCCTCCACTTT	CASSLGLFVADSPLHF
TRBJ1-2	.	few	TRBV5-1	TGCGCCAGCAGCCAATCCCCGGGGGTTTATGGCTACACCTTC	CASSQSPGVYGYTF
TRBJ1-2	.	once	TRBV3-1/TRBV3-2	TGTGCCAGCAGCCAAGTTGAGGGAAAGATTTATGGCTACACCTTC	CASSQVEGKIYGYTF
TRBJ2-7	TRBD1	.	TRBV3-1/TRBV3-2	TGTGCCAGCAGCCAAGATAACAGGGGTCTAATCTTC	CASSQDNRGLIF
TRBJ2-7	TRBD2	.	TRBV6-5	TGTGCCAGCAGTACTCGGACTAGCTCGCAGTACTTC	CASSTRTSSQYF
TRBJ1-2	TRBD1	few	TRBV7-3	TGTGCCAGCAGCCCGACAGGGGCCTCCTATGGCTACACCTTC	CASSPTGASYGYTF
TRBJ2-1	.	few	TRBV7-9	TGTGCCAGCAGCTTAGCGGGGACTGAAAGAGAAGAGCAGTTCTTC	CASSLAGTEREEQFF
TRBJ1-2	.	few	TRBV6-5	TGTGCCAGCTCCCCGGCAGGGGACCCGTATGGCTACACCTTC	CASSPAGDPYGYTF
TRBJ2-7	.	.	TRBV4-2	TGTGCCAGCAGCCAAGATCGTGGAGGGATCTACGAGCAGTACTTC	CASSQDRGGIYEQYF
TRBJ2-1	.	.	TRBV5-1	TGCGCCAGCAGGGAGTGGGATGAGCAGTTCTTC	CASREWDEQFF
TRBJ2-5	TRBD2	.	TRBV10-2	TGCGCCAGCAGCCCGGGACTAGCGGGAGGGCCAGGCGAGACCCAGTACTTC	CASSPGLAGGPGETQYF
TRBJ2-1	TRBD1	.	TRBV6-4	TGTGCCAGCAGTGAAGGCCCGGGACAGGTATACAATGAGCAGTTCTTC	CASSEGPGQVYNEQFF
TRBJ1-1	.	.	TRBV5-1	TGCGCCAGCAGCGGAGGTTCGCTGGGCGCTGAAGCTTTCTTT	CASSGGSLGAEAFF
TRBJ2-1	.	.	TRBV6-5	TGTGCCAGAGATACTCGCGAGGGTCGATACAATGAGCAGTTCTTC	CARDTREGRYNEQFF
TRBJ1-1	.	.	TRBV4-3	TGCGCCAGCAGCCCCACGGGGAAGAACACTGAAGCTTTCTTT	CASSPTGKNTEAFF